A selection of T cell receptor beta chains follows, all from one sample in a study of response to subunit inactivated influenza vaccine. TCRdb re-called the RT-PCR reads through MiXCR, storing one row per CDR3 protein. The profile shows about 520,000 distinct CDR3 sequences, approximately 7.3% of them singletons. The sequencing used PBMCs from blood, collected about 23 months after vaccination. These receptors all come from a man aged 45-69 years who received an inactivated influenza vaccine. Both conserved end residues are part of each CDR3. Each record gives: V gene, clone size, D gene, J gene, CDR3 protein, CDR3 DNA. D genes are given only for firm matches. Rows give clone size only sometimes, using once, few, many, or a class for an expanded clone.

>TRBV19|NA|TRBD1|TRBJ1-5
CASSAGGAPSNQPQHF
TGTGCCAGTAGCGCAGGGGGCGCACCTAGCAATCAGCCCCAGCATTTT
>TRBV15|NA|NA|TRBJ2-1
CATSRETGTYNEQFF
TGTGCCACCAGCAGGGAGACGGGGACCTACAATGAGCAGTTCTTC
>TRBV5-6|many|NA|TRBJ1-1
CASSLQGRKGAEAFF
TGTGCCAGCAGCTTACAGGGCCGCAAAGGGGCTGAAGCTTTCTTT
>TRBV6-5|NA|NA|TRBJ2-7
CASSYSRSGGYEQYF
TGTGCCAGCAGTTACTCCAGGAGTGGAGGCTACGAGCAGTACTTC
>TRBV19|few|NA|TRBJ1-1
CASTRFPEAFF
TGTGCCAGTACCCGGTTCCCCGAAGCTTTCTTT
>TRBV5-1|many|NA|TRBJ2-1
CASSLSGQNNEQFF
TGCGCCAGCAGCCTGTCGGGGCAGAACAATGAGCAGTTCTTC
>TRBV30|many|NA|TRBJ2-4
CATGGRGNRKNIQYF
TGTGCCACCGGGGGCAGAGGAAACCGCAAAAACATTCAGTACTTC
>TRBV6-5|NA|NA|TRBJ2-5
CASSYSQTNQETQYF
TGTGCCAGCAGTTACTCGCAGACGAACCAAGAGACCCAGTACTTC
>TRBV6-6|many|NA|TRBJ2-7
CASTIPGIYEQYF
TGTGCCAGCACCATACCAGGGATCTACGAGCAGTACTTC
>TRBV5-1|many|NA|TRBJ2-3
CASSLGTRRSTDTQYF
TGCGCCAGCAGCTTGGGTACAAGGCGGAGCACAGATACGCAGTATTTT
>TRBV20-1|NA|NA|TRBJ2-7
CSATQDGSYEQYF
TGCAGTGCTACCCAGGACGGGAGTTACGAGCAGTACTTC
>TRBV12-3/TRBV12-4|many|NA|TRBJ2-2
CASSPLNTGELFF
TGTGCCAGCAGCCCTCTGAACACCGGGGAGCTGTTTTTT
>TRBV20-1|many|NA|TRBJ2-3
CSARPTSDTQYF
TGCAGTGCTAGGCCGACATCCGATACGCAGTATTTT
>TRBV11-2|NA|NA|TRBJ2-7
CASSPRIGNSYEQYF
TGTGCCAGCAGCCCCAGAATAGGGAACTCCTACGAGCAGTACTTC
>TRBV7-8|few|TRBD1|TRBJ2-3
CASSVSGGPTDTQYF
TGTGCCAGCAGCGTCTCAGGGGGCCCAACAGATACGCAGTATTTT
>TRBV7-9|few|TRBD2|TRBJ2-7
CASRRSGGTYEQYF
TGTGCCAGCAGGCGTAGCGGGGGGACCTACGAGCAGTACTTC
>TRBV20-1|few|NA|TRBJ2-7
CSARLGVRGSGQYF
TGCAGTGCTAGACTTGGCGTTCGGGGGAGTGGGCAGTACTTC
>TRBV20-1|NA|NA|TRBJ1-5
CSAREGPPIEPQHF
TGCAGTGCTAGGGAGGGACCTCCGATCGAGCCCCAGCATTTT
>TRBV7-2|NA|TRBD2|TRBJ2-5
CASSLSGGADNRRETQYF
TGTGCCAGCAGCCTCAGCGGGGGGGCCGATAATCGGAGAGAGACCCAGTACTTC
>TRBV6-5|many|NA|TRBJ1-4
CASSWGATNEKLFF
TGTGCCAGCAGTTGGGGAGCAACTAATGAAAAACTGTTTTTT
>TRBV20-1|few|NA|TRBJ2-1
CSARGPGSSYNEQFF
TGCAGTGCTAGAGGCCCAGGGAGCTCCTACAATGAGCAGTTCTTC
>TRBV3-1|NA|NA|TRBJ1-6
CASSPTVLNSPLHF
TGTGCCAGCAGCCCGACAGTACTTAATTCACCCCTCCACTTT
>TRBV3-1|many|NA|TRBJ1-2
CASSHGTGVYGYTF
TGTGCCAGCAGCCACGGGACGGGGGTCTATGGCTACACCTTC
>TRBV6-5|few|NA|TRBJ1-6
CASSYLTPQGYNSPLHF
TGTGCCAGCAGTTACCTCACTCCCCAGGGGTATAATTCACCCCTCCACTTT
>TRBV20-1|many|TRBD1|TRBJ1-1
CSAPRTGGKVNTEAFF
TGCAGTGCTCCACGGACAGGGGGGAAGGTGAACACTGAAGCTTTCTTT
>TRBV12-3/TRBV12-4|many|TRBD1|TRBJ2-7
CASSFVQGNEQYF
TGTGCCAGCAGTTTCGTACAGGGGAACGAGCAGTACTTC
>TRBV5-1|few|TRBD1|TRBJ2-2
CASSPWTGNTGELFF
TGCGCCAGCAGCCCCTGGACAGGGAACACCGGGGAGCTGTTTTTT
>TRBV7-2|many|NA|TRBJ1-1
CASSLGGIEAFF
TGCGCCAGCAGCCTGGGGGGAATTGAAGCTTTCTTT
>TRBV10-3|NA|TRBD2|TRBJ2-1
CAISGPSGGQSSYNEQFF
TGTGCCATCAGTGGTCCTAGCGGGGGCCAGAGCTCCTACAATGAGCAGTTCTTC
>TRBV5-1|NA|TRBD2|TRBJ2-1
CASSRTSGLRVEQFF
TGCGCCAGCAGCAGGACTAGCGGGCTTAGGGTTGAGCAGTTCTTC
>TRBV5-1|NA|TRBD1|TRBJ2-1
CASSLPLGQVRGEQFF
TGCGCCAGCAGCTTGCCCTTGGGACAGGTTAGAGGAGAGCAGTTCTTC
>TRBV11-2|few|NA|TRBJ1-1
CASSLDGLGGAFF
TGTGCCAGCAGCTTAGACGGGCTGGGGGGGGCTTTCTTT
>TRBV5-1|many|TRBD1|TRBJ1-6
CASSLVGTGHDNSPLHF
TGCGCCAGCAGCTTGGTCGGGACAGGGCACGATAATTCACCCCTCCACTTT
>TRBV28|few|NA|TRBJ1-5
CASSFYGDQPQHF
TGTGCCAGCAGTTTCTACGGGGATCAGCCCCAGCATTTT
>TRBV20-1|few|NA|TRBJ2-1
CSASQAENYQFF
TGCAGTGCTAGTCAGGCGGAGAACTATCAGTTCTTC
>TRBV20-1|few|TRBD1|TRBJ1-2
CSARGPTGNDYGYTF
TGCAGTGCTAGAGGCCCGACAGGGAACGACTATGGCTACACCTTC
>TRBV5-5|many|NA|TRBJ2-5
CASSRTQETQYF
TGTGCCAGCAGCCGTACCCAAGAGACCCAGTACTTC
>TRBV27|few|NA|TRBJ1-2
CASSLSVREYDGYTF
TGTGCCAGCAGTTTATCGGTCAGGGAGTACGATGGCTACACCTTC
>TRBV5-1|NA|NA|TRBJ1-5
CASSLGGLANQPQRF
TGCGCCAGCAGCTTGGGTGGTTTGGCCAATCAGCCCCAGCGTTTT
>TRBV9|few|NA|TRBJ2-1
CASSAHLDEQFF
TGTGCCAGCAGCGCCCACCTCGATGAGCAGTTCTTC
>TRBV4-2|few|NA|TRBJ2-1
CASSQDRAGTTYNEQFF
TGTGCCAGCAGCCAAGATCGCGCGGGGACAACCTACAATGAGCAGTTCTTC
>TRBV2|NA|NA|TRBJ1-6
CASSGGALGLHF
TGTGCCAGCAGTGGGGGGGCCTTGGGGCTCCACTTT
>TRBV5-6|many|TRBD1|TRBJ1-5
CASSLQGGSNQPQHF
TGTGCCAGCAGCTTGCAGGGGGGAAGCAATCAGCCCCAGCATTTT
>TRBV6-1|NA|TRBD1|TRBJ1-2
CASRRGTGPPGYTF
TGTGCCAGCAGAAGAGGGACAGGCCCCCCGGGCTACACCTTC
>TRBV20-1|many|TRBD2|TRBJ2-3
CSASPGTSGVDTQYF
TGCAGTGCTAGTCCTGGGACTAGCGGGGTGGATACGCAGTATTTT
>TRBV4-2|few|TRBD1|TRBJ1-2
CASSHTDRVYGYTF
TGTGCCAGCAGCCACACCGACAGGGTATATGGCTACACCTTC
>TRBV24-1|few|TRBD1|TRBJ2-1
CATSTLATGDNEQFF
TGTGCCACCAGCACTCTAGCCACAGGGGACAATGAGCAGTTCTTC